Described below is a single T cell receptor (beta chain) sequence and its context. Its antigen is still unknown. Base quality data are lacking; no much larger clone is found one base away. The trial excluded patients who had a history of autoimmune disease or were on systemic immunosuppression. Peripheral blood for TCR sequencing was collected from all dose cohorts at baseline, on cycle 4 day 1, and on cycle 7 day 1. The samples were taken from a phase I, first-in-human, multicenter, open-label dose-escalation trial of ivuxolimab. The trial enrolled adults with locally advanced or metastatic head and neck squamous cell, hepatocellular, melanoma or renal cell carcinoma. CD4+ and CD8+ T cells were sorted separately from peripheral blood before TCR sequencing. For sequencing of the TCRbeta CDR3 region, genomic DNA was extracted from the sorted cells. TCRbeta CDR3 regions were sequenced using the immunoSEQ Assay. In TCRdb, the immuneACCESS table is reduced to in-frame sequences with V and J assigned. These tables do not hold every clone; where another copy was compared, an unresolved V gene accounts for under half, and the others remain unexplained. A total of just over 40,000 clones appear in this sample, approximately 87% of them only once. The ten most abundant clones make up 3.5% to 4% of the sample.

Including the terminal cysteine and phenylalanine, the CDR3 comprises 10 residues. Of all the DNA, just the CDR3 is kept, 30 bases in frame from base 1. The germline V gene (reference sequence) yields DFQATT for CDR1 and SNEGSKA for CDR2. Trimming at the junction amounts to 5 bases on V and 10 bases on J, and the germline ends lie 9 bases apart. This entry belongs to a study of OX40 agonist ivuxolimab in advanced cancers. About the investigation overall: Ivuxolimab was an agonistic, fully human IgG2 monoclonal antibody directed against OX40 (CD134), a costimulatory receptor. In the dose-escalation cohort, around 80% of patients were male, and the mean age was around 65 years with a range of roughly 20 to 80. The paper describes the monotherapy dose-escalation part (N ≈ 49 patients) of the phase I trial of ivuxolimab. Partial responses occurred in three dose-escalation patients, of whom one had hepatocellular carcinoma and two had cutaneous melanoma. Intravenous ivuxolimab was administered to patients every 2 weeks at six dose levels: 0.01, 0.1, 0.3, 1.5, 3 and 10 mg/kg. Of the roughly 52 dose-escalation patients, hepatocellular carcinoma was present in roughly 19, melanoma in roughly 15, renal cell carcinoma in 9 and head and neck cancer in 9. The purpose of peripheral TCRbeta sequencing was to test whether ivuxolimab changed TCR sequence diversity and led to clonal T-cell expansion. Patients were allowed to have had prior anti-PD-1, anti-PD-L1 or anti-CTLA-4 therapy, and 40% of the dose-escalation patients had previously received checkpoint inhibitors.

Broad study findings and their caveats: At doses from 0.1 to 3.0 mg/kg, clonal expansion was seen in both CD4+ and CD8+ blood T cells between baseline and week 6. After ivuxolimab, CD8+ T cells had more expanded clones than CD4+ T cells on average. Antigen specificity was not determined for the clonally expanded peripheral T cells. In partial responders in the 0.1-3.0 mg/kg groups, normalized peripheral clonal expansion was found to be among the lowest, especially among CD8+ T cells. Low levels of normalized T-cell clonal expansion were also seen in some patients who did not respond.

The TCR comes from an adult with an advanced solid tumor such as melanoma, head and neck, liver or kidney cancer. The V and J genes are TRBV20-1 and TRBJ2-1; the D gene is perhaps TRBD2, on 6 matching bases. The sample in question was CD4+ or CD8+ T cells sorted from blood, obtained in a trial of the OX40 agonist ivuxolimab. The DNA sequence follows: TGCAGTGCTTTAAGCGGGGAGCAGTTCTTC. The resulting protein is CSALSGEQFF.